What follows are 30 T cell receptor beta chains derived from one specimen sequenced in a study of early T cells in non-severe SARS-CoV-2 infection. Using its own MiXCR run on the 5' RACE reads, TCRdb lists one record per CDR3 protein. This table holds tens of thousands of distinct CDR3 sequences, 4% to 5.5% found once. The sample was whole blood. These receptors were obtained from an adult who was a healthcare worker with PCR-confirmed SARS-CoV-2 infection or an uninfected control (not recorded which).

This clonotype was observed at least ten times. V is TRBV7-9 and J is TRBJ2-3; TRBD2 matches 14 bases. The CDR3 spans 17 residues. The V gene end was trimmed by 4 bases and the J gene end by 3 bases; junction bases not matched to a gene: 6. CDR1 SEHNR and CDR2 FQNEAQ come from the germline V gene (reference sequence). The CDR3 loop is CASSWTSGGHYTDTQYF. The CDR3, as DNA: TGTGCCAGCAGCTGGACTAGCGGGGGGCACTATACAGATACGCAGTATTTT.

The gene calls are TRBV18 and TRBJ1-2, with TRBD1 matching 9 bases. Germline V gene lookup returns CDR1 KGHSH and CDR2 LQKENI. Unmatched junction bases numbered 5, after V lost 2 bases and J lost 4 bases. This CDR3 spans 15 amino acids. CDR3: CASSPGTGTSYGYTF. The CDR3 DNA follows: TGTGCCAGCTCACCAGGGACAGGGACTAGCTATGGCTACACCTTC.

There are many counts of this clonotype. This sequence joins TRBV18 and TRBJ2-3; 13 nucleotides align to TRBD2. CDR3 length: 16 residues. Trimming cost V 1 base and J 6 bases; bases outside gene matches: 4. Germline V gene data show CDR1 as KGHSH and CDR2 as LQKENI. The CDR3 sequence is CASSPRTSGGGDTQYF. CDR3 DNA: TGTGCCAGCTCACCACGGACTAGCGGGGGTGGCGATACGCAGTATTTT. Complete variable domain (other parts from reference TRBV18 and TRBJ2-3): NAGVMQNPRHLVRRRGQEARLRCSPMKGHSHVYWYRQLPEEGLKFMVYLQKENIIDESGMPKERFSAEFPKEGPSILRIQQVVRGDSAAYFCASSPRTSGGGDTQYFGPGTRLTVL.

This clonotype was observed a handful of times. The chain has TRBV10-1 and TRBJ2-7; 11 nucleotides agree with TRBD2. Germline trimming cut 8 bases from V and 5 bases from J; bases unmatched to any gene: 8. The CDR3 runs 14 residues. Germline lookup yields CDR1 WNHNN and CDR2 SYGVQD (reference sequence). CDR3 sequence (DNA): TGCGCCAGCGGATCGACTAGCGGGATCCACGAGCAGTACTTC. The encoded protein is CASGSTSGIHEQYF.

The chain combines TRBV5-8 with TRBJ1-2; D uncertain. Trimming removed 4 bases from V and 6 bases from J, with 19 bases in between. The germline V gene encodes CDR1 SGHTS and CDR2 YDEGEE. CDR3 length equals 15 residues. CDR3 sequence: CASSPGRIRKDGYTF. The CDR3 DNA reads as TGTGCCAGCAGCCCTGGCCGGATAAGGAAGGATGGCTACACCTTC.

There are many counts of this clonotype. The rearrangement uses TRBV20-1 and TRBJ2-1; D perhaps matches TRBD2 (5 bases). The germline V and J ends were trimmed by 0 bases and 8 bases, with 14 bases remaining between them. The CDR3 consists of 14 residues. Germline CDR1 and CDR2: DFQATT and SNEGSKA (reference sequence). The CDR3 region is CSARDGLAGDEQFF. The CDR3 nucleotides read TGCAGTGCTAGAGATGGTCTAGCTGGCGATGAGCAGTTCTTC.

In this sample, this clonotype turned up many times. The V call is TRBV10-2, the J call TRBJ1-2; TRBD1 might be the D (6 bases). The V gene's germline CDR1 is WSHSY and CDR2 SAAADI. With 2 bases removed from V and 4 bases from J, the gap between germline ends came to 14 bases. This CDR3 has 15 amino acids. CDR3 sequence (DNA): TGCGCCAGCAGTGAGGCTATGACAGGAGTCTATGGCTACACCTTC. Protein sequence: CASSEAMTGVYGYTF.

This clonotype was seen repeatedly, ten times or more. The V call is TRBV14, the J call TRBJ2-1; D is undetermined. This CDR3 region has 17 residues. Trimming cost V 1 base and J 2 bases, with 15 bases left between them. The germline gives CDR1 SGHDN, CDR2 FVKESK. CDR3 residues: CASSQGSRSSAYNEQFF. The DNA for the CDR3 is TGTGCCAGCAGCCAAGGCAGCAGATCTTCGGCCTACAATGAGCAGTTCTTC.

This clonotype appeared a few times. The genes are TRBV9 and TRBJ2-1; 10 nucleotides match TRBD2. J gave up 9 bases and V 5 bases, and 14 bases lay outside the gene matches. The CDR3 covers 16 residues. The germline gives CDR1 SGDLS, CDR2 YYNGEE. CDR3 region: CASSGFRTSGRLEQFF. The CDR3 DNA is TGTGCCAGCAGTGGCTTCCGGACTAGCGGTCGGCTTGAGCAGTTCTTC.

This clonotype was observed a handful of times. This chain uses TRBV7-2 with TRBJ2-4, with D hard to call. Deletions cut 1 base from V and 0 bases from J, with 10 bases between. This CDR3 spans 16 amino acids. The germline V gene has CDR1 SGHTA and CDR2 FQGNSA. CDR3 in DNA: TGTGCCAGCAGCTTAGAATTGGCAGCAGCCAAAAACATTCAGTACTTC. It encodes CASSLELAAAKNIQYF.

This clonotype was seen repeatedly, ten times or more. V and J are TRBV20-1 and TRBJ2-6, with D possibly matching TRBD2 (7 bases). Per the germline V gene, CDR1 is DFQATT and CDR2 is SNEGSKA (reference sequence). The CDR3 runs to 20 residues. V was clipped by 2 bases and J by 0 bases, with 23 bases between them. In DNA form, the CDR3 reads TGCAGTGCTAGACCCCCGCTATTGGGGGGGGCGAGCTCTGGGGCCAACGTCCTGACTTTC. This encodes CSARPPLLGGASSGANVLTF.

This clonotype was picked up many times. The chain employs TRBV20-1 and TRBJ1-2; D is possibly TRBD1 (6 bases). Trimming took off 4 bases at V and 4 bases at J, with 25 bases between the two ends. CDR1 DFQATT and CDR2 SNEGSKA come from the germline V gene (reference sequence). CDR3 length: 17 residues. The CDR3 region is CSATDRDTQKPFYGYTF. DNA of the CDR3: TGCAGTGCTACAGACCGGGACACCCAAAAGCCTTTCTATGGCTACACCTTC.

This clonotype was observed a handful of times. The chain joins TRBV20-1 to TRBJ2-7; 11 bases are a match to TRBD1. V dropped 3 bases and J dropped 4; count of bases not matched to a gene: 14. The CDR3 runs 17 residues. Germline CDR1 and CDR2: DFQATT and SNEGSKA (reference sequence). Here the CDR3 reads CSASWTGGPLLQYEQYF. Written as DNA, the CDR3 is TGCAGTGCTAGCTGGACAGGGGGCCCACTCCTTCAATACGAGCAGTACTTC.

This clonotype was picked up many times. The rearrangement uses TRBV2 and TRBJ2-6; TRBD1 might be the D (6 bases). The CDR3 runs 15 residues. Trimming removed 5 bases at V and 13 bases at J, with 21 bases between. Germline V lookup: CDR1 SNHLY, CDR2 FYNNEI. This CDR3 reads CASSQLQGSPRVLTF. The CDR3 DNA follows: TGTGCCAGCAGTCAACTACAGGGAAGCCCTCGAGTCCTGACTTTC. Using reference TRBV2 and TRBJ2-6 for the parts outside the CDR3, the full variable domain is EPEVTQTPSHQVTQMGQEVILRCVPISNHLYFYWYRQILGQKVEFLVSFYNNEISEKSEIFDDQFSVERPDGSNFTLKIRSTKLEDSAMYFCASSQLQGSPRVLTFGAGSRLTVL.

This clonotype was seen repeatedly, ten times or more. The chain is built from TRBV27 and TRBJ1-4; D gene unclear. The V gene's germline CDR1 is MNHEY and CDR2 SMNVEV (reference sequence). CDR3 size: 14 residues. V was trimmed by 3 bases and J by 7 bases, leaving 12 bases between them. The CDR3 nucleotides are TGTGCCAGCAGTTTGGGCAGTAAGGGTGAAAAACTGTTTTTT. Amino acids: CASSLGSKGEKLFF.

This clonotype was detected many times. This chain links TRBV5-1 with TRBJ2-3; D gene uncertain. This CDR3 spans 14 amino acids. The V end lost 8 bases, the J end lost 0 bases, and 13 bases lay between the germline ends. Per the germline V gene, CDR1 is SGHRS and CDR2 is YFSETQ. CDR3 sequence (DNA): TGCGCCAGTAGGGCTGTGCCTAGCACAGATACGCAGTATTTT. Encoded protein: CASRAVPSTDTQYF.

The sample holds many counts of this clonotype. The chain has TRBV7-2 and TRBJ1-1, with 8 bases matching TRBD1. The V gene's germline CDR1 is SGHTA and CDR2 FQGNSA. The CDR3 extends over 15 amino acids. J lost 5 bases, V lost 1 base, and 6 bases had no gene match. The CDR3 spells CASSLGGRGLTEAFF. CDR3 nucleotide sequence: TGTGCCAGCAGCTTAGGCGGCAGGGGGCTAACTGAAGCTTTCTTT.

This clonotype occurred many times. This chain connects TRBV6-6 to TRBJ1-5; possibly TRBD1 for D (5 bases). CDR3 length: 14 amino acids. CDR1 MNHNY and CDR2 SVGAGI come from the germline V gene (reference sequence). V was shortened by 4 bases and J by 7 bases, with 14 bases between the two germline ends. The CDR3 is CASSLPGYRQPQHF. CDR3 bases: TGTGCCAGCAGTTTACCAGGGTATCGACAGCCCCAGCATTTT.

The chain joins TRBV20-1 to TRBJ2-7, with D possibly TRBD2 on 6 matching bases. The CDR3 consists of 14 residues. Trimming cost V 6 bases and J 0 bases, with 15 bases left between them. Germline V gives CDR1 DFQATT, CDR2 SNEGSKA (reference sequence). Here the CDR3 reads CSAPGGAVSYEQYF. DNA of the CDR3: TGCAGTGCCCCCGGGGGTGCGGTCTCCTACGAGCAGTACTTC.

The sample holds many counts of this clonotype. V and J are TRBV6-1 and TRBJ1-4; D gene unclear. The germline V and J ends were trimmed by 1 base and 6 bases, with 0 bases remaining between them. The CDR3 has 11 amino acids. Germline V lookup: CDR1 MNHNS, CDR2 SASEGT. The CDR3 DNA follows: TGTGCCAGCAGTGAAGATGAAAAACTGTTTTTT. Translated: CASSEDEKLFF.

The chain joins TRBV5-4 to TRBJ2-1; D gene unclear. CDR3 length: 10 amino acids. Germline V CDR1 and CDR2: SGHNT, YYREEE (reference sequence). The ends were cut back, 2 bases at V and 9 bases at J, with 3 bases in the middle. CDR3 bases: TGTGCCAGCAGCTTCTTTGAGCAGTTCTTC. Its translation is CASSFFEQFF.

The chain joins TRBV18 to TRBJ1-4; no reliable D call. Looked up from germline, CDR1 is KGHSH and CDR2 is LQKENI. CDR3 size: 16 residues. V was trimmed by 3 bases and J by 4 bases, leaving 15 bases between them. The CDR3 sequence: CASSPSGRTYNEKLFF. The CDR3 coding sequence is TGTGCCAGCTCACCGTCCGGGAGGACCTATAATGAAAAACTGTTTTTT.

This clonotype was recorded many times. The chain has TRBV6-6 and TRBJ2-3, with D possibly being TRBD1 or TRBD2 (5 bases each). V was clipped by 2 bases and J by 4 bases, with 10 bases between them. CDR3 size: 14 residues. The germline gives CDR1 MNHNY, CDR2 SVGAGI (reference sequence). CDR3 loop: CASSYGQGADTQYF. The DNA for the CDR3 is TGTGCCAGCAGTTACGGTCAGGGAGCAGATACGCAGTATTTT.

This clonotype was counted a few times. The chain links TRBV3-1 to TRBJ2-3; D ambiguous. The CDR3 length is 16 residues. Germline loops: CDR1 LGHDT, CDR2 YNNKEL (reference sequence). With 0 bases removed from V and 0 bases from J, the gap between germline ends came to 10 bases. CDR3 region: CASSQDPLTSTDTQYF. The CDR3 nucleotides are TGTGCCAGCAGCCAAGATCCCCTGACTAGCACAGATACGCAGTATTTT.

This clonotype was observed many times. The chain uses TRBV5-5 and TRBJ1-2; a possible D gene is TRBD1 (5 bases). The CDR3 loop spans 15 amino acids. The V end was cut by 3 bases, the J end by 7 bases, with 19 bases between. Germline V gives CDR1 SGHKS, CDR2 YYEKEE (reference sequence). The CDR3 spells CASSSTALRRLGYTF. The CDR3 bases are TGTGCCAGCAGCTCGACAGCGTTAAGGCGTCTTGGCTACACCTTC.

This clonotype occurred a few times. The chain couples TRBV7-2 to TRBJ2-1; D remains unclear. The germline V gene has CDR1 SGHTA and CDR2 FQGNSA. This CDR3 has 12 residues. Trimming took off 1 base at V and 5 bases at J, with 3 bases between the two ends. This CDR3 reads CASSLGDNEQFF. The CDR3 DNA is TGTGCCAGCAGCTTAGGGGACAATGAGCAGTTCTTC.

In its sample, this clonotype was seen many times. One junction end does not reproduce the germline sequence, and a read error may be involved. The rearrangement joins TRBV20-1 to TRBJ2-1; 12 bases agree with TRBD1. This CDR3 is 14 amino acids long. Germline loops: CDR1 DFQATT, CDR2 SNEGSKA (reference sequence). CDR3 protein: CSARGDRGPNEQFF. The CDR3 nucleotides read TGCAGTGCCAGAGGGGACAGGGGGCCAAATGAGCAGTTCTTC.

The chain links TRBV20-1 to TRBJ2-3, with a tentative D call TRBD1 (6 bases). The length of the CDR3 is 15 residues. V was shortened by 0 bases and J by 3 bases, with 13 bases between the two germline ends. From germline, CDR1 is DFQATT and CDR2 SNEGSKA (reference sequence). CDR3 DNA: TGCAGTGCTAGAGATCTGGGCAGGGGAACAGATACGCAGTATTTT. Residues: CSARDLGRGTDTQYF.

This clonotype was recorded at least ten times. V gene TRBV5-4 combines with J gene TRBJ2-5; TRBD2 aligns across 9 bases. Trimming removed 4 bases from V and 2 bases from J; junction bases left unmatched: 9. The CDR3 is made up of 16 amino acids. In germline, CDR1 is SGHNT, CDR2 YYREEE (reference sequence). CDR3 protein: CASSPRLADFQETQYF. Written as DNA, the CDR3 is TGTGCCAGCAGCCCTAGACTAGCGGATTTTCAAGAGACCCAGTACTTC.

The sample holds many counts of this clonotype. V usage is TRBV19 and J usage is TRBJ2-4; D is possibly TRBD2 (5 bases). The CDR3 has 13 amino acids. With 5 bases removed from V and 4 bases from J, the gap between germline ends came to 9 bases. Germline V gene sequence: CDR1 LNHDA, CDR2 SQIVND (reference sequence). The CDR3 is CASSGADKNIQYF. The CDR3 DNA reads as TGTGCCAGTAGTGGAGCGGATAAAAACATTCAGTACTTC.